Listed here is a single T cell receptor (beta chain). The data originate from a study of blood T cell repertoires in COVID-19. Study at large: Sites across the United States, Italy and Spain contributed samples from acute and convalescent COVID-19. PBMCs, B-cell-depleted T cells, or T cells were the source of the cDNA or gDNA that made up the material.

Under the authors' procedure: It was from reference gene primer amplification that nucleated cell counts were estimated. Using immunoSEQ multiplex PCR, the repertoire was profiled, and TCRdb retains in-frame clones only, with some absent. D and trimming were read from the DNA, whereas the V and J calls and clone size are those reported in that table. The sample consists of 200,000 to 300,000 clones, around four fifths of them appearing once. The CDR3 runs 12 residues. V shed 4 bases and J shed 6 bases, with 9 bases lying between them. Looked up from germline, CDR1 is LNHDA and CDR2 is SQIVND (reference sequence).

This clonotype was sampled from a woman aged 55-75 years with active or convalescent COVID-19. The source material was peripheral blood. The gene calls are TRBV19 and TRBJ1-2, with D possibly matching TRBD1 (5 bases). The chain's CDR3 is CASSKQVDGYTF. The DNA for the CDR3 is TGTGCCAGTAGTAAACAGGTGGATGGCTACACCTTC.